This T cell receptor beta chain emerged from a study of T cells after posttransplantation cyclophosphamide. Overall study findings and caveats: Recipient CMV seropositivity and CMV reactivation strongly tracked TRB clonality. Skin or GI-infiltrating T cells shared few TRB sequences with blood.

This clone appeared many times. Its antigen is unidentified. The repertoire was sequenced with immunoSEQ multiplex PCR; TCRdb's copy has only in-frame clones and lacks some. Singletons are absent from the sample, which has about 30,000 clones. The CDR3 has 14 residues. V shed 0 bases and J shed 2 bases, with 8 bases lying between them. CDR1 and CDR2 (germline): LNHNV, YYDKDF (reference sequence). Sequencing input: PBMCs. The receptor comes from a young woman in good health and a related stem cell transplant donor. The chain recombines TRBV15 with TRBJ2-7; D perhaps matches TRBD1 (6 bases). In DNA, the CDR3 is TGTGCCACCAGCAGAGATGAGGGGGCCTACGAGCAGTACTTC. It is translated as CATSRDEGAYEQYF.